This T cell receptor beta chain is drawn from a study of beta chain features in type 1 diabetes. On the study more broadly: Sorted cells, approximately 100,000,000 in number, were examined across all samples.

This clone was counted a few times. Its matching antigen is unknown. There are 15 residues in the CDR3. V lost 2 bases and J 3 bases, leaving 13 bases between the germline ends. Germline V gene data show CDR1 as MGHDK and CDR2 as SYGVNS. Whole-study results and caveats: Since sequencing was performed on cDNA, cells with high TCR expression could be over-represented. VDJ junctions from patients with type 1 diabetes contained fewer insertions and more deletions. The study left unresolved whether HLA type influences TCRB rearrangement.

Every bit of the isolated RNA underwent reverse transcription, so sequencing read expressed TCRB transcripts. Generated by immunoSEQ multiplex PCR, the TCRdb table keeps only in-frame clones and is missing some. The table includes about 220,000 clones, around 9.9% detected once. The rearrangement uses TRBV25-1 and TRBJ1-1, with D maybe TRBD1 (5 bases). Sequenced: central memory CD4+ T cells from blood. The receptor's source is a man between 18 and 35 years old in good health. The CDR3 here is CASSEPSAGDTEAFF. DNA for the CDR3: TGTGCCAGCAGTGAACCGTCAGCGGGGGACACTGAAGCTTTCTTT.